Below, 21 T cell receptor beta chains from the same sample are listed, as sequenced in a study of blood T cells in healthy people across ages. Sample-barcoded 5' priming and a J-beta primer mix drove a second PCR of roughly 7 to 11 cycles. TCRdb re-called the 5' RACE reads through MiXCR, storing one row per CDR3 protein. Of around 1.5 million distinct CDR3 sequences listed, almost 35% are singletons. Specimen: blood. The receptors come from a woman in her twenties or thirties in good health.

This chain joins TRBV5-1 and TRBJ2-7; the match to TRBD2 covers 8 bases. The CDR3 is 14 amino acids. Germline CDR1 is SGHRS and CDR2 is YFSETQ. Unmatched junction bases numbered 11, after V lost 5 bases and J lost 7 bases. CDR3 protein: CASSPAGALREQYF. The DNA of the CDR3 is TGCGCCAGCAGTCCAGCGGGAGCCCTTCGGGAGCAGTACTTC. Looking up the rest from reference TRBV5-1 and TRBJ2-7 gives the full variable domain: KAGVTQTPRYLIKTRGQQVTLSCSPISGHRSVSWYQQTPGQGLQFLFEYFSETQRNKGNFPGRFSGRQFSNSRSEMNVSTLELGDSALYLCASSPAGALREQYFGPGTRLTVT.

This clonotype was observed a single time. The chain is built from TRBV20-1 and TRBJ1-2; tentative D call: TRBD1 (5 bases). The CDR3 loop spans 14 amino acids. Germline values: CDR1 DFQATT, CDR2 SNEGSKA (reference sequence). Trimming stripped 4 bases from V and 2 bases from J, with 14 bases between. The CDR3 DNA is TGCAGTGCTACCAATCAGGGATCGAACTATGGCTACACCTTC. Translation gives CSATNQGSNYGYTF.

This clonotype was seen more than once but under ten times. This sequence joins TRBV6-2 or TRBV6-3 and TRBJ2-1, with TRBD1 matching 7 bases. V was clipped by 10 bases and J by 1 base; unmatched bases: 10. The CDR3 covers 15 residues. CDR1 MNHEY and CDR2 SVGEGT come from the germline V gene. The CDR3 sequence is CATDYTGVSYNEQFF. In nucleotides, the CDR3 is TGTGCCACAGATTATACAGGGGTGTCCTACAATGAGCAGTTCTTC.

The chain carries TRBV20-1 and TRBJ2-3; D might be TRBD2 (6 bases). The CDR3 is 13 amino acids. CDR1 is DFQATT and CDR2 is SNEGSKA in the germline V gene (reference sequence). The CDR3 region has the DNA TGCACAAGTAGCGGCCCTCCGCCAGATACGCAGTATTTT. This translates into CTSSGPPPDTQYF.

This clonotype occurred a few times. V usage is TRBV7-2 and J usage is TRBJ2-5; the D gene is possibly TRBD2 (5 bases). The J call may not be correct, given that the DNA end is closer to TRBJ2-7. Germline V gene data show CDR1 as SGHTA and CDR2 as FQGNSA. The length of the CDR3 is 15 residues. CDR3 amino acids: CASSLGGEGSYEQYF. The CDR3 DNA is TGTGCCAGCAGCTTAGGGGGAGAGGGATCCTACGAGCAGTACTTC.

V and J are TRBV4-2 and TRBJ2-3; 7 nucleotides agree with TRBD2. The CDR3 contains 17 residues. Losses at the gene ends were 0 bases for V and 5 bases for J; bases not matched to a gene: 11. Germline CDR1 and CDR2: LGHNA and YNFKEQ. The CDR3 loop reads CASSQDSLAVGGDTQYF. CDR3 DNA sequence: TGTGCCAGCAGCCAAGATTCCCTAGCGGTGGGGGGAGATACGCAGTATTTT.

The chain couples TRBV3-1 to TRBJ2-3; D possibly corresponds to TRBD2 (6 bases). The CDR3 sequence is 16 residues long. The germline V gene encodes CDR1 LGHDT and CDR2 YNNKEL (reference sequence). The ends were cut back, 3 bases at V and 0 bases at J, with 13 bases in the middle. CDR3 in amino acids: CASSHATRLSTDTQYF. DNA for the CDR3: TGTGCCAGCAGCCACGCGACTAGGCTTAGCACAGATACGCAGTATTTT.

V gene TRBV20-1 combines with J gene TRBJ2-1; D assignment may be TRBD1 or TRBD2 (6 bases each). The CDR3 is made up of 13 amino acids. Germline V gives CDR1 DFQATT, CDR2 SNEGSKA (reference sequence). The V end lost 5 bases, the J end lost 4 bases, and 12 bases lay between the germline ends. DNA for the CDR3: TGCAGTGCTGGGGGGCCGGGGTACAATGAGCAGTTCTTC. Its protein is CSAGGPGYNEQFF.

This clonotype was found once. An end of the junction differs from the germline gene, which may be a read error. The chain employs TRBV4-1 and TRBJ1-2; 9 bases are shared with TRBD1. CDR3 length: 17 residues. CDR1 and CDR2 from the germline V gene are MGHRA and YSYEKL. The CDR3 spells CASGQGTGGRSFYGYTF. CDR3 nucleotide sequence: TGCGCCAGCGGCCAAGGTACAGGGGGCCGCAGCTTCTATGGCTACACCTTC.

The V call is TRBV5-1, the J call TRBJ1-6; a possible D gene is TRBD1 (5 bases). The ends were cut back, 2 bases at V and 7 bases at J, with 19 bases in the middle. This CDR3 has 17 residues. Germline V gene data show CDR1 as SGHRS and CDR2 as YFSETQ. The chain's CDR3 is CASSLNSQGAVNSPLHF. Written as DNA, the CDR3 is TGCGCCAGCAGCTTAAACTCTCAGGGAGCGGTCAATTCACCCCTCCACTTT.

This clonotype was observed a few times. This chain links TRBV5-1 with TRBJ1-2; perhaps TRBD1 as D (5 bases). Germline V CDR1 and CDR2: SGHRS, YFSETQ. This CDR3 comprises 17 residues. V was trimmed by 4 bases and J by 7 bases, leaving 26 bases between them. In nucleotides, the CDR3 is TGCGCCAGCAGCGCCTCCCGGGGGGTTATTCCACCTGCTGGCTACACCTTC. Translating it yields CASSASRGVIPPAGYTF.

The rearrangement joins TRBV7-9 to TRBJ2-3, with TRBD2 matching 12 bases. Germline V gives CDR1 SEHNR, CDR2 FQNEAQ (reference sequence). The CDR3 sequence is 17 residues long. With 4 bases clipped from V and 4 bases from J, the junction kept 9 bases outside the gene matches. This chain's CDR3 is CASSWRTSGVASDTQYF. In DNA, the CDR3 is TGTGCCAGCAGCTGGCGGACTAGCGGGGTGGCGTCAGATACGCAGTATTTT. Full variable domain (rest looked up from reference TRBV7-9 and TRBJ2-3): DTGVSQNPRHKITKRGQNVTFRCDPISEHNRLYWYRQTLGQGPEFLTYFQNEAQLEKSRLLSDRFSAERPKGSFSTLEIQRTEQGDSAMYLCASSWRTSGVASDTQYFGPGTRLTVL.

J is TRBJ1-2 and V is TRBV9; TRBD1 agrees at 9 bases. The V segment lost 4 bases and the J segment 7 bases; nucleotides outside the gene matches: 11. This CDR3 comprises 15 residues. Germline CDR1 is SGDLS and CDR2 is YYNGEE. The CDR3 DNA reads as TGTGCCAGCAGCTTCCGGGACAGGGAAACGTTTGGCTACACCTTC. The encoded protein is CASSFRDRETFGYTF.

This clonotype appeared a few times. The rearrangement joins TRBV20-1 to TRBJ2-2; 8 bases match TRBD2. Germline values: CDR1 DFQATT, CDR2 SNEGSKA (reference sequence). The CDR3 extends over 12 amino acids. V lost 7 bases and J lost 5; bases outside the gene matches: 3. This CDR3 reads CSVQRETGELFF. The CDR3 DNA reads as TGCAGTGTCCAGCGGGAGACCGGGGAGCTGTTTTTT.

The chain joins TRBV27 to TRBJ2-4, with 9 positions matching TRBD1. Germline assignment: CDR1 MNHEY and CDR2 SMNVEV (reference sequence). The CDR3 is 13 amino acids. The trim removed 6 bases at V and 9 bases at J, leaving 6 bases unmatched. The CDR3 sequence is CASRSGQGSIQYF. CDR3 DNA: TGTGCCAGCAGATCGGGACAGGGAAGCATTCAGTACTTC.

This clonotype has a handful of counts. CDR3 loop: CASSLRNGRTDTQYF. DNA of the CDR3: TGTGCCAGCAGCTTAAGGAACGGACGCACAGATACGCAGTATTTT. The chain carries TRBV7-9 and TRBJ2-3; D gene uncertain. V gave up 2 bases and J gave up 1 base, with 10 bases separating them. The CDR3 consists of 15 residues. The V gene's germline CDR1 is SEHNR and CDR2 FQNEAQ (reference sequence).

The J gene is TRBJ2-1, the V gene TRBV28; the match to TRBD2 covers 10 bases. V shed 10 bases, J shed 3 bases, and the junction held 6 bases outside the gene matches. The CDR3 loop spans 14 amino acids. Germline assignment: CDR1 MDHEN and CDR2 SYDVKM. The CDR3 DNA is TGTGCCATCCTAGCGGGAGTGAACTACAATGAGCAGTTCTTC. It encodes CAILAGVNYNEQFF.

This clonotype has more than one count but fewer than ten. This chain links TRBV7-3 with TRBJ2-5; 8 bases align to TRBD2. CDR3 length: 15 amino acids. With V trimmed by 3 bases and J by 1 base, 4 bases remained unmatched. Germline lookup yields CDR1 SGHTA and CDR2 FQGTGA. The CDR3 is CASSFAGGSQETQYF. CDR3 bases: TGTGCCAGCAGCTTCGCGGGAGGCTCCCAAGAGACCCAGTACTTC.

The chain links TRBV12-3 or TRBV12-4 to TRBJ2-1; TRBD2 matches 14 bases. V shed 5 bases and J 7 bases; nucleotides not matched to a gene: 7. CDR3 length: 16 residues. DNA of the CDR3: TGTGCCAGCAGTCCGGGACTAGCGGGAGACAGGAATGAGCAGTTCTTC. It translates to CASSPGLAGDRNEQFF.

Concerning this clonotype: The germline gene is not matched at one end of the junction; a read error may be the cause. The J gene is TRBJ2-3, the V gene TRBV6-5, with 12 bases aligning to TRBD2. CDR3 length: 15 residues. CDR1 MNHEY and CDR2 SVGAGI come from the germline V gene. CDR3 bases: TGTGCCAACAGTCCTAGCGGGGGGGACACAGATACGCAGTATTTT. Translation gives CANSPSGGDTDTQYF.

This clonotype was seen repeatedly, ten times or more. The chain is built from TRBV29-1 and TRBJ2-7; D is unresolved. With 7 bases removed from V and 3 bases from J, the gap between germline ends came to 10 bases. This CDR3 comprises 11 residues. Per the germline V gene, CDR1 is SQVTM and CDR2 is ANQGSEA. The CDR3 DNA follows: TGCAGCGCTCAGCAGAGCTACGAGCAGTACTTC. It is translated as CSAQQSYEQYF.